This T cell receptor (beta chain) came from a study of vaccination effects on CD4 cells after COVID-19. ViraFEST assay sequencing came after antigen-specific CD4+ T cells were expanded with viral peptide pools. Following culture for approximately ten days, CD4+ T cells were isolated. A PCR test confirmed that the person had SARS-CoV-2 infection between March and December 2020. Method: immunoSEQ multiplex PCR; TCRdb's copy keeps in-frame clones and lacks some. The table has under 65,000 clones, more than 75% seen once; the top ten hold roughly 6%. Germline CDR1 is SGHDT and CDR2 is YYEEEE. The CDR3 is 14 amino acids. The V end lost 0 bases, the J end lost 4 bases, and 10 bases lay between the germline ends. About this clone: Its antigen remains unknown.

The specimen was CD4+ T cells from PBMCs cultured with HIV peptides, collected before COVID-19 vaccination. Subset specified: HIV-1 Nef peptide pool negative control/reference culture. The TCR was taken from a human donor who had a prior SARS-CoV-2 infection. The V and J genes are TRBV5-6 and TRBJ1-2; D is unresolved. The chain's CDR3 is CASSLVSAGYGYTF. The CDR3 DNA sequence: TGTGCCAGCAGCTTGGTCTCGGCGGGCTATGGCTACACCTTC. Full variable domain (rest looked up from reference TRBV5-6 and TRBJ1-2): DAGVTQSPTHLIKTRGQQVTLRCSPKSGHDTVSWYQQALGQGPQFIFQYYEEEERQRGNFPDRFSGHQFPNYSSELNVNALLLGDSALYLCASSLVSAGYGYTFGSGTRLTVV.